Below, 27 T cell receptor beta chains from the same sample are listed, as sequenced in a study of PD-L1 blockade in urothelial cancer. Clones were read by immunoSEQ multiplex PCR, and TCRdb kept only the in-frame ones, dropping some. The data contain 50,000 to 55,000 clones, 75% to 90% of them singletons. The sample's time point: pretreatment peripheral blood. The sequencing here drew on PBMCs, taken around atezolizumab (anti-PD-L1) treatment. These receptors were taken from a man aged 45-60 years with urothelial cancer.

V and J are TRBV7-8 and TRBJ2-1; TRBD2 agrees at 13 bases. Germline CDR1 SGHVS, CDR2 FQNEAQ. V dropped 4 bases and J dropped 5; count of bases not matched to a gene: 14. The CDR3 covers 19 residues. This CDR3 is CASSSPSRTSGRSHNEQFF. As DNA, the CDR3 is TGTGCCAGCAGCTCCCCCTCTCGGACTAGCGGGAGATCCCACAATGAGCAGTTCTTC.

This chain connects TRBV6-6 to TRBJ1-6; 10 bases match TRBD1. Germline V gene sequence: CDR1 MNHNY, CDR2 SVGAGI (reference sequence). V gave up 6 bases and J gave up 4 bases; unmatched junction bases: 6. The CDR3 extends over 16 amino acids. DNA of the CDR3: TGTGCCAGCAGCGGGACAGGGGAGTATTATAATTCACCCCTCCACTTT. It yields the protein CASSGTGEYYNSPLHF.

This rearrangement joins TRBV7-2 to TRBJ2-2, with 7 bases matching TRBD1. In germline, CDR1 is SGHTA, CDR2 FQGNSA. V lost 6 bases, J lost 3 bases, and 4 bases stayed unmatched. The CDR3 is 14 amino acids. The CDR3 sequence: CASSETGDTGELFF. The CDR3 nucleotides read TGTGCCAGCAGTGAAACAGGGGACACCGGGGAGCTGTTTTTT.

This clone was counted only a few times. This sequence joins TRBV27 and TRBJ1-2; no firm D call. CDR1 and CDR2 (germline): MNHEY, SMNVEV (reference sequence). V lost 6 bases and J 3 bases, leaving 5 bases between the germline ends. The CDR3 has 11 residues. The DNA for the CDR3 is TGTGCCAGCAGAAACTACTATGGCTACACCTTC. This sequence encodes CASRNYYGYTF.

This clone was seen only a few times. CDR3 sequence: CASGTGLNEQFF. CDR3 in DNA: TGCGCCAGCGGGACAGGGTTGAATGAGCAGTTCTTC. The chain joins TRBV4-1 to TRBJ2-1; 9 nucleotides match TRBD1. Trimming removed 8 bases from V and 7 bases from J; junction bases left unmatched: 3. The germline V gene has CDR1 MGHRA and CDR2 YSYEKL. The length of the CDR3 is 12 residues.

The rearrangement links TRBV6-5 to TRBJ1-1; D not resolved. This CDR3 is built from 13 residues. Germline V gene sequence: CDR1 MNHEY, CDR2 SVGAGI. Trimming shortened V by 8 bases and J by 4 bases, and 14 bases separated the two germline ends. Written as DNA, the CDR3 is TGTGCCAGCGGGTACTATAGGAGCACTGAAGCTTTCTTT. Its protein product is CASGYYRSTEAFF.

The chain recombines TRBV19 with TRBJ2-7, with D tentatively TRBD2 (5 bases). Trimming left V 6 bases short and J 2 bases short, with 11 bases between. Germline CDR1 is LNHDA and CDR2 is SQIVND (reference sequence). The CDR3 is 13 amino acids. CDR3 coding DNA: TGTGCCAGTAGCCTCCCCGGGGCCTACGAGCAGTACTTC. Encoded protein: CASSLPGAYEQYF.

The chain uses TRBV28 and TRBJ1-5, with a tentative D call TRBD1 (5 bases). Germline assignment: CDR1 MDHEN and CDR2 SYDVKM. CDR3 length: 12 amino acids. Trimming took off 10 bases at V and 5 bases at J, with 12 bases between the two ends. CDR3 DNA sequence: TGTGCCATCGGGGGTTCTTATCAGCCCCAGCATTTT. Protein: CAIGGSYQPQHF.

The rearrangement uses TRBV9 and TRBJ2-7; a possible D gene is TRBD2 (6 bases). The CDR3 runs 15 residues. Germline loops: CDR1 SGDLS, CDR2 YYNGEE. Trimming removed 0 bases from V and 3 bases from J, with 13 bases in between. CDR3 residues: CASSVAPGLNYEQYF. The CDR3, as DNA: TGTGCCAGCAGCGTAGCTCCGGGACTCAACTACGAGCAGTACTTC.

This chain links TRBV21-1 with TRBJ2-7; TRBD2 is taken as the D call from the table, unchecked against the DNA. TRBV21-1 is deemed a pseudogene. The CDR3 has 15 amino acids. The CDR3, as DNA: TGTGCCAGCAGCAAGTGGACTAGCGGACCCTACGAGCAGTACTTC. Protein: CASSKWTSGPYEQYF.

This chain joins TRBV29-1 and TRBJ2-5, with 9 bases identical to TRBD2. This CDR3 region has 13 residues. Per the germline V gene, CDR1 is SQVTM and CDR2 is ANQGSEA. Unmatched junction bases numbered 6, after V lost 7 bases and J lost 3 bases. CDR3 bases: TGCAGCGCCCGACTAGCGGTTAAAGAGACCCAGTACTTC. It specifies CSARLAVKETQYF.

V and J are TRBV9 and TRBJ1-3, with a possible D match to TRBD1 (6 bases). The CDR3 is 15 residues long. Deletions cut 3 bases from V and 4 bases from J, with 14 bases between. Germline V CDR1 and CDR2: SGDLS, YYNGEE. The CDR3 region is CASSAQGRVGNTIYF. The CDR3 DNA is TGTGCCAGCAGCGCTCAGGGGAGAGTCGGAAACACCATATATTTT.

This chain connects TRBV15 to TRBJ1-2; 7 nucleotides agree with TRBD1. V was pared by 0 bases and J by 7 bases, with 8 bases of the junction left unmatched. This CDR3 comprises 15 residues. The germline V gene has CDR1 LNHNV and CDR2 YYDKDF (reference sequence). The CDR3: CATSRDGQGVLGYTF. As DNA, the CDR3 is TGTGCCACCAGCAGAGATGGGCAGGGGGTCCTTGGCTACACCTTC.

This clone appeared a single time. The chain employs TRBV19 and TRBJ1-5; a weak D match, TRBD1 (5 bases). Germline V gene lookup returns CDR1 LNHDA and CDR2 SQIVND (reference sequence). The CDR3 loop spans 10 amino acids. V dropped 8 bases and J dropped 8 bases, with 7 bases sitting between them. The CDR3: CASGGKPQHF. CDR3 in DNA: TGTGCCAGTGGGGGGAAGCCCCAGCATTTT.

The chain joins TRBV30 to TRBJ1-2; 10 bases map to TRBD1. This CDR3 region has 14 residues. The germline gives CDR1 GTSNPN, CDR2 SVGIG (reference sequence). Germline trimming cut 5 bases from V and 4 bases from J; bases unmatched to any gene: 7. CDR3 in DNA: TGTGCCTGGGACCGGGACAGGGGTGTCTATGGCTACACCTTC. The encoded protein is CAWDRDRGVYGYTF.

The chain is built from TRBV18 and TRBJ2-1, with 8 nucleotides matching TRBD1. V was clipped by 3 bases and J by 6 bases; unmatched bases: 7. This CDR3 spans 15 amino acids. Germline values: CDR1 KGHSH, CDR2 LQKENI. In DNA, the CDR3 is TGTGCCAGCTCACCTACCGGGACAGGAGTCAATGAGCAGTTCTTC. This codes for CASSPTGTGVNEQFF.

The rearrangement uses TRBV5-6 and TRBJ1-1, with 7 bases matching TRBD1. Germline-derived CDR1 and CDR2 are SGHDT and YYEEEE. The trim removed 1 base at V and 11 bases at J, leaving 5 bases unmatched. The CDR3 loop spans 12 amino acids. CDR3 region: CASSLLQGMAFF. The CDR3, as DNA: TGTGCCAGCAGCTTGCTACAGGGGATGGCTTTCTTT.

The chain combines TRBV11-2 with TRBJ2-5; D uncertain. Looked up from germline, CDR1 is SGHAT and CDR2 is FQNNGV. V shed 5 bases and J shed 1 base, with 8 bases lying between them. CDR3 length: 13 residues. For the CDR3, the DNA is TGTGCCAGCAGCCTTGGGCCCCAAGAGACCCAGTACTTC. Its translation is CASSLGPQETQYF.

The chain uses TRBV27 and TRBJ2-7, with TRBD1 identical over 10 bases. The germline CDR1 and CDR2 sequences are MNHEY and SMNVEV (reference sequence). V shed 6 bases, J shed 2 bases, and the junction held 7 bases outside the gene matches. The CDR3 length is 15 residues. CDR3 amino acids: CASSRPGTGAYEQYF. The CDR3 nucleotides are TGTGCCAGCAGCCGCCCGGGGACAGGGGCCTACGAGCAGTACTTC.

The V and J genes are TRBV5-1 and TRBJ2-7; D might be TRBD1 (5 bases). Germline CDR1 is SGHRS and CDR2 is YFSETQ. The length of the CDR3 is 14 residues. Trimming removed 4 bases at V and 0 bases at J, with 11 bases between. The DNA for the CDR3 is TGCGCCAGCAGCCGCGACAGACCCTCCTACGAGCAGTACTTC. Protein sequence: CASSRDRPSYEQYF.

CDR3 nucleotides: TGCAGCGTTGCCTGGGCCACAACTCGCGAGCAGTACTTC. It yields the protein CSVAWATTREQYF. The chain recombines TRBV29-1 with TRBJ2-7; D gene ambiguous. Germline V gene data show CDR1 as SQVTM and CDR2 as ANQGSEA. CDR3 length: 13 amino acids. Deletions cut 4 bases from V and 6 bases from J, with 16 bases between.

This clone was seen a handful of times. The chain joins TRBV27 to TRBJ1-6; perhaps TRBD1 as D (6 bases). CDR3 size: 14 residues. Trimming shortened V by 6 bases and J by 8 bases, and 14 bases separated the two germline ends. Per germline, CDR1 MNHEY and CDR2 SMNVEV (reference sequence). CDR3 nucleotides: TGTGCCAGCAGGGGACAAGCCGGATATTCACCCCTCCACTTT. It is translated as CASRGQAGYSPLHF.

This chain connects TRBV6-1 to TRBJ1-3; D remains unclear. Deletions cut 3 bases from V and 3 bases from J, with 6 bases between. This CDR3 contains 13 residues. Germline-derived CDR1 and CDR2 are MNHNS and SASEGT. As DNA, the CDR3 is TGTGCCAGCAGTGACGGGGTTGGAAACACCATATATTTT. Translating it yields CASSDGVGNTIYF.

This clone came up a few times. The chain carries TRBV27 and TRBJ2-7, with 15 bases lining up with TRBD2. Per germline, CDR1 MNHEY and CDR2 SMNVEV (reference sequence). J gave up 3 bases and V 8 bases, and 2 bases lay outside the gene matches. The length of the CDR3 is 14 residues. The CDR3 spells CASGLAGGYYEQYF. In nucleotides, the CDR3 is TGTGCCAGCGGACTAGCGGGAGGGTACTACGAGCAGTACTTC.

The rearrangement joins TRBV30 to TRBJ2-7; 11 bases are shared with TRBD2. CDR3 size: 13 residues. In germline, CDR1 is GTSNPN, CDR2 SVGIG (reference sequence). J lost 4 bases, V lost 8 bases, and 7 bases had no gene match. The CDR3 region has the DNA TGTGCCATAGGGCTAGCGGGAGGATACGAGCAGTACTTC. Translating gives CAIGLAGGYEQYF.

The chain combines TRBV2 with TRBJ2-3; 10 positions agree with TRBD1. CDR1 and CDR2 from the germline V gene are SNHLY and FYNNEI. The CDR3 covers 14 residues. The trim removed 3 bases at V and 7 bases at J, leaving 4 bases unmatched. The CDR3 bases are TGTGCCAGCAGTGAGACAGGGGGCACGTATACGCAGTATTTT. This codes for CASSETGGTYTQYF.

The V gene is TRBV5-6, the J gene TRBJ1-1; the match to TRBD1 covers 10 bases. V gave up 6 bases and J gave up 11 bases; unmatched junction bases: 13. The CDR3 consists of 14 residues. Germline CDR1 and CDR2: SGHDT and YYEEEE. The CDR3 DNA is TGTGCCAGCACCTTAGTAGGGACAGGGGAATTTGCTTTCTTT. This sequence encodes CASTLVGTGEFAFF. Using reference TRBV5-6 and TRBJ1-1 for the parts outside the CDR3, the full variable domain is DAGVTQSPTHLIKTRGQQVTLRCSPKSGHDTVSWYQQALGQGPQFIFQYYEEEERQRGNFPDRFSGHQFPNYSSELNVNALLLGDSALYLCASTLVGTGEFAFFGQGTRLTVV.